This T cell receptor beta chain was identified during a study of cytomegalovirus exposure and HLA in healthy donors (TCRdb year 2017). About the investigation overall: A later analysis indicated that the roughly 120 validation repertoires were generated on the platform also employed for the roughly 730 repertoires of the first cohort. The study aimed to test whether cataloging public T cell receptors could reveal signatures of past pathogen exposure. Besides the first cohort of approximately 670 subjects, a separate validation cohort made up of over 100 different subjects was used. To predict cytomegalovirus infection status, the study brought together high-throughput TCR immunosequencing, statistical association of individual TCRs with disease status, and machine learning. What the study reported, not specific to this receptor: It was suggested by the authors that the approach could potentially be generalized to other disease states and immunological phenotypes. The validation cohort had no HLA typing available for a later analysis, so co-occurrence within that cohort was assessed over all 130 or so repertoires. Most TCR sequences were seen in very few donors, while some public TCRs were found in many individuals. The study listed 150 to 200 TCR beta chains as associated with cytomegalovirus. In vitro tests confirmed that a few of the cytomegalovirus-associated TCR beta chains recognize cytomegalovirus antigens. Subsequent analysis determined that TCRs grouped into clusters in the first cohort also showed a tendency toward co-occurrence across the approximately 120 validation repertoires, and about 93% of cluster scores exceeded 0. The classifier was reported to diagnose cytomegalovirus status with high specificity and sensitivity in both the original and validation cohorts.

The donors belonged to the validation cohort of about 130 subjects, which was separate from the approximately 700-subject first cohort. The CDR3 sequence holds 16 residues, the cysteine and phenylalanine included. The retained sequence is limited to the CDR3, 48 bases, with the frame set at the first base. CDR1 and CDR2, per the germline V gene, are SGHRS and YFSETQ. Between the V and J ends, shortened by 2 bases and 0 bases respectively, the junction contains 9 bases. Library construction relied on the immunoSEQ multiplex PCR assay. Turning to the authors' computational methods: To diagnose cytomegalovirus status from the catalog of TCR beta chain sequences, a statistical classification framework was built. Held by TCRdb, this immuneACCESS table contains in-frame sequences only and omits some clones. Under half of the omission traces to an unresolved V gene where checked; the cause of the rest is unknown. V, J and clone size reflect that table, while D and trimming were determined from the DNA. The sample contains tens of thousands of clones, over 85% of them found a single time. The biggest ten clones account for around 3.2% of the sample.

A single count supports this clone. The target of this receptor is not known. Per-base qualities were not stored, and no clone one base away is much larger. Recombination linked TRBV5-1 to TRBJ2-6; TRBD2 is a possible D gene, resting on 6 matching bases. The TCR sequence derives from a young man in good health and CMV-seronegative. Sequencing was performed on PBMCs. The nucleotide sequence reads TGCGCCAGCAGCTTACGGGGGAGCTCTGGGGCCAACGTCCTGACTTTC. This yields the protein CASSLRGSSGANVLTF.